This T cell receptor (beta chain) was recorded in a study of CD8 T cells in ankylosing spondylitis. Whole-study findings and limits: Fewer than 10 highly homologous variants formed a TCR beta motif that appeared characteristic of ankylosing spondylitis blood.

TCRdb re-analysed the 5' RACE reads in MiXCR, keeping a single row per CDR3 protein. The sample lists approximately 520,000 distinct CDR3 sequences, roughly 5% occurring once. The sample holds many counts of this clonotype. Its antigen is not identified. This CDR3 is built from 14 residues. CDR1 and CDR2 from the germline V gene are ENHRY and SYGVKD. The V end was cut by 2 bases, the J end by 3 bases, with 11 bases between. The sequencing sample was made of blood, either unsorted or a sorted T cell fraction (not recorded which). This sequence originates from a male donor with ankylosing spondylitis. This chain joins TRBV10-3 and TRBJ2-7; a weak D match, TRBD2 (5 bases). The CDR3 sequence: CAISERYGDYEQYF. CDR3 DNA: TGTGCCATCAGTGAGAGATACGGGGACTACGAGCAGTACTTC.